This T cell receptor beta chain appears in the sequencing data of a study of T cell changes during pregnancy in multiple sclerosis. Using immunoSEQ multiplex PCR, the repertoire was profiled, and TCRdb retains in-frame clones only, with some absent. The sample contains roughly 93,000 clones, around 92% of which appear only once. Sequencing used peripheral blood, obtained after pregnancy. The receptor's source is a female donor in good health, enrolled as a control in a pregnancy study.

Here the CDR3 DNA reads TGTGCCAGCAGCCTTAGACCGGGACTAGCGGGACGTCAAGAGACCCAGTACTTC. It translates to CASSLRPGLAGRQETQYF. V is TRBV7-2 and J is TRBJ2-5; 13 nucleotides agree with TRBD2. J was trimmed by 2 bases and V by 5 bases; bases with no gene match: 11. The CDR3 runs 18 residues. Looked up from germline, CDR1 is SGHTA and CDR2 is FQGNSA.